Listed below are T cell receptor beta chains from one sample, sequenced in a study of graft-versus-host responses after intestinal transplantation. Only in-frame clones appear in the TCRdb table, and some are missing; sequencing was by immunoSEQ multiplex PCR. The sample shows under 95,000 clones, around 89% of them seen only once. Their antigens are not known. The sample in question was unstimulated CD4+ T cells sorted from spleen or lymph node cells, obtained before transplant. Receptors were obtained from a human donor who was the organ donor for an intestinal transplant. CDR3s include the opening cysteine and the closing phenylalanine or tryptophan. The D gene is left open where the match is weak. Clone size, where shown, is once, few, many, or a class for clones that have expanded.

d_call	v_call	j_call	clone_size	cdr3_aa	cdr3_nt
NA	TRBV28	TRBJ1-5	NA	CASSSPDKGNQPQHF	TGTGCCAGCAGTTCCCCGGACAAGGGGAATCAGCCCCAGCATTTT
NA	TRBV7-2	TRBJ2-5	NA	CASSFLGAKETQYF	TGTGCCAGCAGCTTTCTGGGGGCTAAAGAGACCCAGTACTTC
NA	TRBV11-3	TRBJ2-7	NA	CASSRGRSHEQYF	TGTGCCAGCAGCAGAGGAAGGAGTCACGAGCAGTACTTC
TRBD1	TRBV18	TRBJ2-6	NA	CASSPIPGQRASGANVLTF	TGTGCCAGCTCACCAATACCGGGACAGAGAGCCTCTGGGGCCAACGTCCTGACTTTC
TRBD2	TRBV6-6	TRBJ2-5	NA	CASSSPAGGVQETQYF	TGTGCCAGCAGTTCCCCAGCGGGGGGGGTACAAGAGACCCAGTACTTC
TRBD2	TRBV6-5	TRBJ2-1	NA	CASSYSTSGGAGEQFF	TGTGCCAGCAGTTACTCGACTAGCGGGGGGGCGGGTGAGCAGTTCTTC
NA	TRBV7-7	TRBJ1-1	NA	CASSRDSNTEAFF	TGTGCTAGCAGCCGGGATTCGAACACTGAAGCTTTCTTT
NA	TRBV15	TRBJ1-4	NA	CATSRRREKLFF	TGTGCCACCAGCAGGAGGCGGGAAAAACTGTTTTTT
TRBD2	TRBV25-1	TRBJ2-2	NA	CASSGLLTSGGKGELFF	TGTGCCAGCAGTGGGCTTTTGACTAGCGGGGGGAAAGGGGAGCTGTTTTTT
NA	TRBV20-1	TRBJ1-1	NA	CSASRGTEAFF	TGCAGTGCCTCCCGGGGCACTGAAGCTTTCTTT
TRBD2	TRBV5-4	TRBJ2-5	NA	CASSLAGGVGTQYF	TGTGCCAGCAGCTTGGCCGGGGGGGTTGGGACCCAGTACTTC
NA	TRBV7-9	TRBJ2-5	NA	CASSAGALETQYF	TGTGCCAGCAGCGCGGGGGCCCTAGAGACCCAGTACTTC
TRBD1	TRBV7-9	TRBJ1-4	NA	CASSPGQGTNEKLFF	TGTGCCAGCAGCCCGGGACAGGGGACTAATGAAAAACTGTTTTTT
TRBD1	TRBV7-2	TRBJ2-7	NA	CASSLARGPYEQYF	TGTGCCAGCAGCTTAGCCAGGGGGCCCTACGAGCAGTACTTC
TRBD1	TRBV7-9	TRBJ2-4	NA	CASSPYLYPTGIANIQYF	TGTGCCAGCAGCCCTTACCTGTATCCGACAGGGATAGCGAACATTCAGTACTTC
TRBD1	TRBV7-2	TRBJ2-7	once	CASRPGAGGAGEQYF	TGTGCCAGCAGACCGGGGGCAGGGGGCGCCGGCGAGCAGTACTTC
NA	TRBV5-1	TRBJ2-5	NA	CASSFGVAEETQYF	TGCGCCAGCAGTTTCGGGGTAGCGGAAGAGACCCAGTACTTC
NA	TRBV19	TRBJ2-7	NA	CASSISARSYEQYF	TGTGCCAGTAGTATCTCAGCGCGCTCCTACGAGCAGTACTTC
TRBD2	TRBV4-2	TRBJ2-3	NA	CASSQDKAGGSKGTDTQYF	TGTGCCAGCAGCCAAGATAAAGCGGGGGGATCGAAGGGCACAGATACGCAGTATTTT
NA	TRBV29-1	TRBJ1-2	NA	CSVAQTYGYTF	TGCAGCGTTGCACAGACCTATGGCTACACCTTC
NA	TRBV6-6	TRBJ1-5	NA	CASGQGSRSQHF	TGTGCCAGCGGGCAGGGAAGTCGGTCCCAGCATTTT
TRBD2	TRBV28	TRBJ2-7	NA	CASSGGGPHEQYF	TGTGCCAGTTCGGGGGGAGGGCCCCACGAGCAGTACTTC
NA	TRBV29-1	TRBJ1-4	NA	CSADSPTNEKLFF	TGCAGCGCCGACAGCCCAACTAATGAAAAACTGTTTTTT
NA	TRBV5-4	TRBJ2-3	NA	CASSLDAGWGTDTQYF	TGTGCCAGCAGCTTGGATGCGGGGTGGGGTACAGATACGCAGTATTTT
NA	TRBV30	TRBJ1-6	few	CAVTGTTSPPLHF	TGTGCCGTTACCGGGACCACTAGCCCACCCCTCCACTTT
NA	TRBV18	TRBJ2-7	NA	CASSPMAGDTYEQYF	TGTGCCAGCTCACCTATGGCGGGGGACACCTACGAGCAGTACTTC
TRBD1	TRBV4-1	TRBJ1-2	NA	CASSQVGTGLYGYTF	TGCGCCAGCAGCCAAGTTGGGACAGGACTCTATGGCTACACCTTC
NA	TRBV28	TRBJ1-2	NA	CASSFPNIYGYTF	TGTGCCAGCAGTTTCCCCAACATCTATGGCTACACCTTC
NA	TRBV5-5	TRBJ2-7	NA	CASSFGHNYEQYF	TGTGCCAGCAGCTTTGGACACAACTACGAGCAGTACTTC
NA	TRBV5-8	TRBJ2-3	NA	CASRKKGLTDTQYF	TGTGCCAGCCGCAAGAAGGGACTCACAGATACGCAGTATTTT
TRBD2	TRBV4-1	TRBJ2-1	NA	CASSPGPLAGGYNEQFF	TGCGCCAGCAGCCCAGGCCCCCTAGCGGGGGGTTACAATGAGCAGTTCTTC
NA	TRBV2	TRBJ1-2	NA	CASSGDREWGYTF	TGTGCCAGCAGTGGAGACAGAGAATGGGGCTACACCTTC
TRBD1	TRBV7-8	TRBJ1-2	NA	CASSLLTQGRNYGYTF	TGTGCCAGCAGCCTTCTAACACAGGGGAGGAACTATGGCTACACCTTC
NA	TRBV5-4	TRBJ1-1	NA	CASGGGSTEAFF	TGTGCCAGCGGGGGCGGGAGCACTGAAGCTTTCTTT
NA	TRBV29-1	TRBJ2-3	NA	CSVLSGGPTDTQYF	TGCAGCGTTTTATCTGGCGGTCCCACAGATACGCAGTATTTT
NA	TRBV9	TRBJ2-3	NA	CASSETWGGRSTDTQYF	TGTGCCAGCAGCGAAACATGGGGCGGCCGAAGCACAGATACGCAGTATTTT
NA	TRBV13	TRBJ2-7	few	CASSLSPYEQYF	TGTGCCAGCAGCCTCAGTCCCTACGAGCAGTACTTC
NA	TRBV6-1	TRBJ1-5	NA	CASSVTQGRAANQPQHF	TGTGCCAGCAGTGTCACCCAGGGAAGAGCTGCGAATCAGCCCCAGCATTTT
TRBD2	TRBV4-1	TRBJ2-2	NA	CASSQVGASGTGELFF	TGCGCCAGCAGCCAAGTGGGCGCTAGCGGGACCGGGGAGCTGTTTTTT
TRBD2	TRBV28	TRBJ2-3	NA	CASSPNLAGSGTDTQYF	TGTGCCAGCAGTCCCAATCTAGCGGGAAGTGGTACAGATACGCAGTATTTT
NA	TRBV5-6	TRBJ2-7	NA	CASSLAGAPYEQYF	TGTGCCAGCAGCTTGGCGGGAGCCCCTTACGAGCAGTACTTC
NA	TRBV6-5	TRBJ2-7	NA	CASSYPAGYPYEQYF	TGTGCCAGCAGTTATCCGGCGGGATATCCCTACGAGCAGTACTTC
NA	TRBV18	TRBJ1-1	NA	CASSPLAGDTEAFF	TGTGCCAGCTCACCCCTCGCAGGGGACACTGAAGCTTTCTTT
TRBD1	TRBV28	TRBJ2-7	few	CASSSGTGSYEQYF	TGTGCCAGCAGTTCCGGGACAGGGTCCTACGAGCAGTACTTC
TRBD1	TRBV4-1	TRBJ1-2	NA	CASSLNTGAYYGYTF	TGCGCCAGCAGCCTTAACACAGGGGCCTACTATGGCTACACCTTC
NA	TRBV9	TRBJ2-1	NA	CASSVGGGAYNEQFF	TGTGCCAGCAGCGTAGGGGGCGGGGCTTACAATGAGCAGTTCTTC
NA	TRBV7-3	TRBJ2-1	NA	CASSLTASSYNEQFF	TGTGCCAGCAGCTTAACAGCGAGCTCCTACAATGAGCAGTTCTTC
NA	TRBV4-3	TRBJ2-1	once	CASSQVEPTTQNNEQFF	TGCGCCAGCAGCCAAGTCGAACCCACGACACAAAACAATGAGCAGTTCTTC
TRBD1	TRBV7-2	TRBJ1-5	NA	CASSPGTGGQPQHF	TGTGCCAGCAGCCCCGGGACAGGAGGTCAGCCCCAGCATTTT
NA	TRBV28	TRBJ1-5	once	CAAGQMGKDQPQHF	TGTGCAGCAGGGCAGATGGGTAAGGATCAGCCCCAGCATTTT
NA	TRBV6-1	TRBJ2-4	NA	CASIGGRIVNIQYF	TGTGCCAGCATAGGAGGCAGAATTGTGAACATTCAGTACTTC
NA	TRBV28	TRBJ1-4	NA	CASLGGGGEKLFF	TGTGCCAGCCTAGGAGGAGGCGGTGAAAAACTGTTTTTT
NA	TRBV6-6	TRBJ2-5	NA	CASRRKGGGTQYF	TGTGCCAGCAGAAGGAAGGGTGGAGGGACCCAGTACTTC
NA	TRBV7-3	TRBJ1-1	NA	CASGHGGSSTLAFF	TGTGCCAGCGGTCACGGGGGGTCATCCACCTTAGCTTTCTTT
NA	TRBV11-3	TRBJ2-7	NA	CASSLDTLREPYEQYF	TGTGCCAGCAGCTTAGATACGCTCCGGGAACCCTACGAGCAGTACTTC
TRBD1	TRBV7-9	TRBJ2-5	NA	CASSLGWDRGKETQYF	TGTGCCAGCAGCTTAGGTTGGGACAGGGGGAAAGAGACCCAGTACTTC
NA	TRBV7-8	TRBJ2-6	NA	CASSPRYRTAGANVLTF	TGTGCCAGCAGCCCCCGATACAGAACTGCTGGGGCCAACGTCCTGACTTTC